Below, 13 T cell receptor beta chains from the same sample are listed, as sequenced in a study of cytomegalovirus exposure and HLA in healthy donors (dated by TCRdb to 2016 to 2017). Libraries were prepared through the immunoSEQ multiplex PCR assay. The multiplex PCR relied on a mix of 60 forward primers for TCR Vbeta segments and 13 reverse primers for TCR Jbeta segments. The clones in this table, taken by TCRdb from immuneACCESS, are in-frame only. Not every clone is retained; where verified, under half of the shortfall comes from an unresolved V gene, and the cause of the rest is unknown. The sample profile shows about 110,000 clones; around 72% of them were found once. The top ten constitute approximately 8.2% of the sample. The specimen sequenced was PBMCs. The receptors derive from a woman aged 40 to 49 in good health and CMV-seropositive.

The chain carries TRBV9 and TRBJ2-1, with 7 bases that match TRBD2. J was trimmed by 4 bases and V by 0 bases; bases with no gene match: 4. Per the germline V gene, CDR1 is SGDLS and CDR2 is YYNGEE. The CDR3 loop spans 15 amino acids. CDR3 in amino acids: CASSVDDGGYNEQFF. The CDR3 coding sequence is TGTGCCAGCAGCGTAGACGACGGGGGGTACAATGAGCAGTTCTTC.

The chain uses TRBV4-1 and TRBJ1-2; D is ambiguous. CDR1 MGHRA and CDR2 YSYEKL come from the germline V gene. CDR3 size: 14 residues. V was pared by 4 bases and J by 4 bases, with 13 bases between. In nucleotides, the CDR3 is TGCGCCAGCAGCCTCCAGGAAGGAGGCTATGGCTACACCTTC. Translation gives CASSLQEGGYGYTF.

The chain has TRBV6-1 and TRBJ2-5; D may be TRBD2 (7 bases). The V gene's germline CDR1 is MNHNS and CDR2 SASEGT. The V end lost 4 bases, the J end lost 9 bases, and 15 bases lay between the germline ends. The CDR3 is 13 amino acids. The CDR3 DNA sequence: TGTGCCAGCAGTGTTTCGGGGGGCCGGGCCCAGTACTTC. This sequence encodes CASSVSGGRAQYF.

The chain uses TRBV19 and TRBJ1-1; TRBD1 matches 7 bases. Germline V gene sequence: CDR1 LNHDA, CDR2 SQIVND (reference sequence). Trimming took 7 bases from V and 4 from J; bases not matched to a gene: 3. The CDR3 runs 12 residues. Written as DNA, the CDR3 is TGTGCCAGTAACACAGGGGTCACTGAAGCTTTCTTT. Protein sequence: CASNTGVTEAFF.

This clone was detected once. The J gene is TRBJ1-2, the V gene TRBV19, with D hard to call. Trimming took 4 bases from V and 1 from J, leaving 10 bases between them. The CDR3 runs 14 residues. Germline CDR1 and CDR2: LNHDA and SQIVND (reference sequence). CDR3 sequence reads: CASSKTQDNYGYTF. CDR3 nucleotide sequence: TGTGCCAGTAGTAAAACTCAGGATAACTATGGCTACACCTTC. Variable domain in full (rest from reference TRBV19 and TRBJ1-2): DGGITQSPKYLFRKEGQNVTLSCEQNLNHDAMYWYRQDPGQGLRLIYYSQIVNDFQKGDIAEGYSVSREKKESFPLTVTSAQKNPTAFYLCASSKTQDNYGYTFGSGTRLTVV.

The chain combines TRBV7-2 with TRBJ1-2; D is possibly TRBD1 (5 bases). Germline CDR1 is SGHTA and CDR2 is FQGNSA. The CDR3 extends over 13 amino acids. V was cut by 1 base and J by 4 bases, with 7 bases left in between. CDR3 in amino acids: CASSLDRGYGYTF. The CDR3 DNA follows: TGTGCCAGCAGCTTAGATAGGGGCTATGGCTACACCTTC.

This chain joins TRBV19 and TRBJ1-1; D unresolved. The germline V gene has CDR1 LNHDA and CDR2 SQIVND (reference sequence). The CDR3 extends over 14 amino acids. V lost 7 bases to trimming and J lost 0 bases, with 12 bases between them. In DNA, the CDR3 is TGTGCCAGTACCCGCGGTTATTTGAACACTGAAGCTTTCTTT. This sequence encodes CASTRGYLNTEAFF.

The CDR3 bases are TGTGCCAGCTCACCGCGGGTTGGTTCTAAAATATCAACCATGGGCGAGCAGTACTTC. It translates to CASSPRVGSKISTMGEQYF. V usage is TRBV27 and J usage is TRBJ2-7, with D possibly matching TRBD2 (5 bases). CDR3 length equals 19 residues. In germline, CDR1 is MNHEY, CDR2 SMNVEV (reference sequence). V dropped 8 bases and J dropped 6 bases, with 35 bases sitting between them.

The J gene is TRBJ1-4, the V gene TRBV4-3; perhaps TRBD1 as D (5 bases). Germline V gene data show CDR1 as LGHNA and CDR2 as YSLEER. The CDR3 length is 15 residues. Trimming pared 0 bases from V and 7 bases from J, leaving 12 bases between. The CDR3 bases are TGCGCCAGCAGCCAAGAGTTGCAGGGCGGTGAAAAACTGTTTTTT. Translated, it gives CASSQELQGGEKLFF.

J is TRBJ1-4 and V is TRBV6-5, with D possibly being TRBD1 (5 bases). Germline-derived CDR1 and CDR2 are MNHEY and SVGAGI. The CDR3 consists of 14 residues. Trimming removed 6 bases at V and 8 bases at J, with 16 bases between. Here the CDR3 reads CASRPIDSREKLFF. The CDR3 nucleotides read TGTGCCAGCAGGCCGATCGACAGTCGGGAAAAACTGTTTTTT.

The CDR3 sequence is CASSPTRIPGELFF. The CDR3 nucleotides read TGTGCCAGCAGCCCTACTAGAATCCCCGGGGAGCTGTTTTTT. The chain links TRBV9 to TRBJ2-2; D perhaps matches TRBD2 (5 bases). V lost 4 bases and J lost 6, with 13 bases in between. From germline, CDR1 is SGDLS and CDR2 YYNGEE. This CDR3 is built from 14 residues.

J is TRBJ2-1 and V is TRBV7-2; TRBD2 might be the D (5 bases). Germline-derived CDR1 and CDR2 are SGHTA and FQGNSA. The CDR3 covers 12 residues. Deletions cut 6 bases from V and 7 bases from J, with 10 bases between. The CDR3, as DNA: TGTGCCAGCAGTCAACGGAGGAATGAGCAGTTCTTC. Encoded protein: CASSQRRNEQFF.

The rearrangement links TRBV7-9 to TRBJ1-1; D remains ambiguous. The germline CDR1 and CDR2 sequences are SEHNR and FQNEAQ (reference sequence). The V gene lost 1 base and the J gene lost 6 bases, with 6 bases spanning the gap. The CDR3 is 12 residues long. CDR3 loop: CASSLDRAEAFF. DNA of the CDR3: TGTGCCAGCAGCTTAGATCGGGCTGAAGCTTTCTTT.